Listed here is a single T cell receptor beta chain. Assay: immunoSEQ multiplex PCR; the TCRdb copy retains only in-frame clones and omits some. The data contain about 2 million clones, approximately 94% of them singletons. Naivety among CD8 cells was defined by CD45RO negativity and positive CCR7 selection, thereby excluding terminally differentiated effector memory CD45RA+ cells. The data were obtained in a study of shared clonotypes between healthy human individuals. The sample consisted of naive CD8+ T cells sorted from blood. The sequence derives from a man aged 18 to 30 in good health.

CDR3 residues: CASSLSEEGPEGTQYF. The CDR3 nucleotides are TGTGCCAGCAGCTTATCCGAAGAGGGGCCGGAGGGAACGCAGTATTTT. The V and J genes are TRBV7-8 and TRBJ2-3, with a weak D call TRBD2 (6 bases). With 2 bases removed from V and 9 bases from J, the gap between germline ends came to 21 bases. Per the germline V gene, CDR1 is SGHVS and CDR2 is FQNEAQ. The CDR3 consists of 16 residues.